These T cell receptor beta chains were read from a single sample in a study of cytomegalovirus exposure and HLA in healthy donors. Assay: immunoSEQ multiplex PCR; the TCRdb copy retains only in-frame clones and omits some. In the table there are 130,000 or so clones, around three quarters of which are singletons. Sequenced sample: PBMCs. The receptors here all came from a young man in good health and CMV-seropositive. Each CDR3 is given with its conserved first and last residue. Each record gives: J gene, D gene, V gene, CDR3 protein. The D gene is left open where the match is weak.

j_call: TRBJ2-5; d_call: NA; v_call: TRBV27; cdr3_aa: CASSFGPGGQTQYF
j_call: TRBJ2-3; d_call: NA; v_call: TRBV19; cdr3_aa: CACTLSGTGGDTQYF
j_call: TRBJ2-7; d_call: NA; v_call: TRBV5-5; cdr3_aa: CASTISYEQYF
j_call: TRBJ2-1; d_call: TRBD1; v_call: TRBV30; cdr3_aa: CAWRTGPLLWNEQFF
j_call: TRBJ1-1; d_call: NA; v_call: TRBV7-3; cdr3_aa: CASSINRDTEAFF
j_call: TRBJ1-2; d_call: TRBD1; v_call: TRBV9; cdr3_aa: CASSAGTGIYGYTF
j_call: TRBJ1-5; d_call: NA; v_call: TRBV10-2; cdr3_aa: CASSYRAAQPQHF
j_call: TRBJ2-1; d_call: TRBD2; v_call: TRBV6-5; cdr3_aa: CASRDRGGYNEQFF
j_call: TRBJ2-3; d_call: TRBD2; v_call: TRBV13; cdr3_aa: CTSSPPRAGTADTQYF
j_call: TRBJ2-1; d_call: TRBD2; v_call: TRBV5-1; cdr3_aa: CASSSTSGGIGEQFF
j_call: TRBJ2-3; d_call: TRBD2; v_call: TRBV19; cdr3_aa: CASSSNHGGRGTDTQYF
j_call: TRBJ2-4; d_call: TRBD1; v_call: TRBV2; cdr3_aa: CASSSRTGGSNIQYF
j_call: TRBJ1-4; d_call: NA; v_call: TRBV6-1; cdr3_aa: CASTRRINEKLFF
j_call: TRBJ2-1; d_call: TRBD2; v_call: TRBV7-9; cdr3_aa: CASSFWAGTSRYNEQFF
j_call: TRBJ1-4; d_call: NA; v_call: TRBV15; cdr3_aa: CATSRTQGTSEKLFF
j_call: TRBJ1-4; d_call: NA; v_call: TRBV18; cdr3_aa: CASTRNGGSELFF
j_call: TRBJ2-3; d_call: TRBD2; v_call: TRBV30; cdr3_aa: CAWSGSGGAGSTDTQYF
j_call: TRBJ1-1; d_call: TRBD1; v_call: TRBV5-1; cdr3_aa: CASSLEDRETEAFF
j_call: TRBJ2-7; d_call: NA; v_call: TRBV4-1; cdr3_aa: CASSQAGVSEQYF
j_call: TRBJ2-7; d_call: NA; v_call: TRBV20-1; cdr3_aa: CSATNDYEQYF
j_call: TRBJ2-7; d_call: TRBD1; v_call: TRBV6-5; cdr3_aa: CASSYRRRTGLYF
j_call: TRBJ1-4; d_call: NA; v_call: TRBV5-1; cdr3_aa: CASSLSPGVYEKLFF
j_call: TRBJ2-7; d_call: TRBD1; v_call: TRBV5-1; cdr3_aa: CASSRDRGGQYF
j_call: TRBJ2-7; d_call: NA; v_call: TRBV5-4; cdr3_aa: CASSLAEGVEQYF
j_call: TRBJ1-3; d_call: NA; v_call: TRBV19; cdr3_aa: CASSILAPSGNTIYF
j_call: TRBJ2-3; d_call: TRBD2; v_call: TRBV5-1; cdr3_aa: CASSPLAGGYTDTQYF
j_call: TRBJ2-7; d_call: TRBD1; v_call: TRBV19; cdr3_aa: CASSIAWDRSYEQYF
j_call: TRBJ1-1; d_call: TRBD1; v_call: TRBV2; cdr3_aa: CASSRVPGQGALNTEAFF
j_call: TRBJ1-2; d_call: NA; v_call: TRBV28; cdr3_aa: CASTSPQGGVNYGYTF
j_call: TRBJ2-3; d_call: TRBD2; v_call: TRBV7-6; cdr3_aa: CASSLAPPSGSLDTQYF
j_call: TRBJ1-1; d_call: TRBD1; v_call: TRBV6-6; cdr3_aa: CASSSGTANTEAFF
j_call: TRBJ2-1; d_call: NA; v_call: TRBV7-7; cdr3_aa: CASSPLRGLNEQFF
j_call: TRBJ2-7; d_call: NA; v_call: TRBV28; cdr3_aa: CASSLSDGHLGWEQYF
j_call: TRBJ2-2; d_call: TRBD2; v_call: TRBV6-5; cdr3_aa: CASRGIAGVNGELFF
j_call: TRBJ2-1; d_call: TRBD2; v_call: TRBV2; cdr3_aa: CASSFLLAGYNEQFF
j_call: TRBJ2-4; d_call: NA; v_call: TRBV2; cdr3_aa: CASSEEVAVKNIQYF
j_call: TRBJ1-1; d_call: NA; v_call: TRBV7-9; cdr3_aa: CASSFVVGGTEAFF
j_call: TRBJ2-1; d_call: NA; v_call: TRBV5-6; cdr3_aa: CASSFNNEQFF
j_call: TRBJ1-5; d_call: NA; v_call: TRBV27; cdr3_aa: CASSPTVSNQPQHF
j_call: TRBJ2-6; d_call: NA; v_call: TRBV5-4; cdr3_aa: CASSPSRLSRGRSGANVLTF
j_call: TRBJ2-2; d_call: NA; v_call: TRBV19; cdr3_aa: CASSRQYTGELFF
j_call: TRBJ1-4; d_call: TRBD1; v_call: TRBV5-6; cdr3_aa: CASSLRDRGINEKLFF
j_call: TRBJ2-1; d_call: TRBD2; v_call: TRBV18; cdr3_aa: CASSPTSGGAVEQFF
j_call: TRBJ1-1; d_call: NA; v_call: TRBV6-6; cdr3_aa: CASRTGNTEAFF
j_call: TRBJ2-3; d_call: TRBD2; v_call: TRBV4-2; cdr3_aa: CASSQDSSGGPDTQYF
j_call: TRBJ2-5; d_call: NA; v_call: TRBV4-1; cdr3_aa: CASSQGAIQETQYF
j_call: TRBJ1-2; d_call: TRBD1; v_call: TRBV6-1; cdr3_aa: CASNQPDRTNYGYTF
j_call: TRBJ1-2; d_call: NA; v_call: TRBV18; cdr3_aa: CASSPLVPTQYGYTF
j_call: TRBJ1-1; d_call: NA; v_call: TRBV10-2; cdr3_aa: CASREDSGNTEAFF
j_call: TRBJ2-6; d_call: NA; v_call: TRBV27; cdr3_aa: CASSFERAGANGLTF
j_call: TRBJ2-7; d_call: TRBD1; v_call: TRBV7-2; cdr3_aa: CASSTTGGNYEQYF
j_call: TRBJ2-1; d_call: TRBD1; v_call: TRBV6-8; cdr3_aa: CASSLRLRVPGAGQDNEQFF
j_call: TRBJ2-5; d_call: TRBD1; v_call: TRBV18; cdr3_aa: CASSPRLGTAVDETQYF
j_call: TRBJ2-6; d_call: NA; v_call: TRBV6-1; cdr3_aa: CASSVQGPGANVLTF
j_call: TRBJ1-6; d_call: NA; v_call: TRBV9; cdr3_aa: CASSHKSSYNSPLHF
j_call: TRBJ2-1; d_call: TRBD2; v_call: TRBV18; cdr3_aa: CASSPGLAGAPPNEQFF
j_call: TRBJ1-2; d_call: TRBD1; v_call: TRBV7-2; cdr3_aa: CASSIAGTGAYGYTF
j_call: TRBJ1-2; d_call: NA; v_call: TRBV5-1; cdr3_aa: CASSLAGDDYGYTF
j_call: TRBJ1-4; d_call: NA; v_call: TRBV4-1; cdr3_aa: CASSQGGGGLNEKLFF